This passage covers 19 T cell receptor beta chains from one sample sequenced in a study of T cell repertoires in cytomegalovirus infection (dated by TCRdb to between 2018 and 2020). This sample was sequenced with an Illumina HiSeq 1500. TCRdb ran its own pipeline on the public reads, namely fastp trimming at Q25 and MiXCR clone calling, and kept in-frame beta chains. CDR3 protein sequences are deduplicated, and each keeps its most common genes and DNA. A total of 450,000 to 550,000 distinct CDR3 sequences appear in this sample, 16% of them only once. Roughly a quarter of the sample comes from the top ten. The sample comprised CD8+ T cells from PBMCs. These receptors all come from a human donor in good health (CMV status not recorded). Some clones in this sample may be carry-over from other donors' samples.

Only a few counts were recorded for this clonotype. V and J are TRBV29-1 and TRBJ2-7; 7 nucleotides match TRBD2. The CDR3 contains 13 residues. J was trimmed by 0 bases and V by 6 bases; bases with no gene match: 5. The germline V gene has CDR1 SQVTM and CDR2 ANQGSEA. The DNA for the CDR3 is TGCAGCGTGGAGAGCGGGGTCTCCTACGAGCAGTACTTC. It encodes CSVESGVSYEQYF.

The rearrangement links TRBV9 to TRBJ1-6, with 7 bases fitting TRBD1. V lost 0 bases, J lost 14 bases, and 8 bases stayed unmatched. The germline CDR1 and CDR2 sequences are SGDLS and YYNGEE. The CDR3 length is 14 residues. CDR3 sequence reads: CASSVGEGASTLHF. The DNA of the CDR3 is TGTGCCAGCAGCGTAGGGGAGGGGGCCTCTACCCTCCACTTT.

The chain combines TRBV5-4 with TRBJ1-6; perhaps TRBD1 as D (6 bases). Germline V gene lookup returns CDR1 SGHNT and CDR2 YYREEE (reference sequence). V lost 4 bases and J lost 9, with 14 bases in between. The CDR3 is made up of 14 amino acids. This CDR3 reads CASSGWGAGSPLHF. CDR3 nucleotides: TGTGCCAGCAGCGGGTGGGGGGCAGGTTCACCCCTCCACTTT.

This chain connects TRBV20-1 to TRBJ2-1, with a weak D call TRBD2 (6 bases). The germline V gene has CDR1 DFQATT and CDR2 SNEGSKA (reference sequence). V shed 3 bases and J shed 2 bases, with 17 bases lying between them. The CDR3 has 16 amino acids. The CDR3 bases are TGCAGTGCTAGTTTAGGTCCGGGGGTAGCCTACAATGAGCAGTTCTTC. Amino acids: CSASLGPGVAYNEQFF.

In this sample, this clonotype turned up a few times. The V and J genes are TRBV12-3 or TRBV12-4 and TRBJ1-3, with D possibly matching TRBD1 (6 bases). Trimming removed 3 bases from V and 0 bases from J, with 15 bases in between. The length of the CDR3 is 17 residues. CDR3 nucleotide sequence: TGTGCCAGCAGTTTGGGGACAACAAGTATCTCTGGAAACACCATATATTTT. Protein: CASSLGTTSISGNTIYF.

This chain joins TRBV5-5 and TRBJ2-3; no definite D call. Trimming stripped 4 bases from V and 1 base from J, with 16 bases between. The CDR3 length is 16 residues. The V gene's germline CDR1 is SGHKS and CDR2 YYEKEE (reference sequence). This CDR3 reads CASSPTGVSGTDTQYF. The CDR3 DNA sequence: TGTGCCAGCAGCCCGACTGGAGTCTCTGGCACAGATACGCAGTATTTT.

The table lists this clonotype with many counts. This chain links TRBV2 with TRBJ2-3; 7 bases map to TRBD2. The CDR3 has 15 residues. V shed 7 bases and J 0 bases; nucleotides not matched to a gene: 7. Per the germline V gene, CDR1 is SNHLY and CDR2 is FYNNEI. The DNA of the CDR3 is TGTGCCAGCACCACGGGGGGATCTAGCACAGATACGCAGTATTTT. Protein sequence: CASTTGGSSTDTQYF.

This clonotype has at least ten counts. The chain links TRBV7-9 to TRBJ2-7; D gene ambiguous. The V gene's germline CDR1 is SEHNR and CDR2 FQNEAQ (reference sequence). This CDR3 contains 15 residues. V lost 1 base to trimming and J lost 6 bases, with 16 bases between them. This chain's CDR3 is CASSLDPRPLSEQYF. In DNA form, the CDR3 reads TGTGCCAGCAGCTTAGACCCGCGACCCCTTTCCGAGCAGTACTTC. The full variable domain, rest sourced from reference TRBV7-9 and TRBJ2-7, is DTGVSQNPRHKITKRGQNVTFRCDPISEHNRLYWYRQTLGQGPEFLTYFQNEAQLEKSRLLSDRFSAERPKGSFSTLEIQRTEQGDSAMYLCASSLDPRPLSEQYFGPGTRLTVT.

This clonotype came up many times. The chain recombines TRBV4-1 with TRBJ2-1, with 7 bases matching TRBD2. CDR1 and CDR2 from the germline V gene are MGHRA and YSYEKL. This CDR3 region has 16 residues. V shed 0 bases, J shed 3 bases, and the junction held 5 bases outside the gene matches. This CDR3 is CASSQEGLPNYNEQFF. CDR3 nucleotide sequence: TGCGCCAGCAGCCAAGAGGGACTACCGAACTACAATGAGCAGTTCTTC.

The chain carries TRBV9 and TRBJ2-7; D might be TRBD2 (5 bases). The CDR3 runs 14 residues. Trimming took 3 bases from V and 4 from J, leaving 14 bases between them. CDR1 is SGDLS, CDR2 YYNGEE, per germline. CDR3 loop: CASSGHKGGYEQYF. CDR3 sequence (DNA): TGTGCCAGCAGCGGTCACAAGGGCGGGTACGAGCAGTACTTC.

The J gene is TRBJ2-2, the V gene TRBV7-3; D uncertain. CDR1 and CDR2 from the germline V gene are SGHTA and FQGTGA. The CDR3 consists of 13 residues. V lost 5 bases and J 5 bases, leaving 9 bases between the germline ends. The CDR3 is CASSPFQTGELFF. Here the CDR3 DNA reads TGTGCCAGCAGCCCCTTCCAGACCGGGGAGCTGTTTTTT. Combining the CDR3 with reference TRBV7-3 and TRBJ2-2 gives the whole variable domain GAGVSQTPSNKVTEKGKYVELRCDPISGHTALYWYRQSLGQGPEFLIYFQGTGAADDSGLPNDRFFAVRPEGSVSTLKIQRTERGDSAVYLCASSPFQTGELFFGEGSRLTVL.

The rearrangement links TRBV9 to TRBJ2-7; D might be TRBD1 (5 bases). From germline, CDR1 is SGDLS and CDR2 YYNGEE. This CDR3 region has 13 residues. V dropped 4 bases and J dropped 7 bases, with 15 bases sitting between them. This CDR3 is CASSPPAGREQYF. CDR3 DNA sequence: TGTGCCAGCAGCCCCCCGGCAGGGCGGGAGCAGTACTTC.

On this clonotype: A much more abundant neighbour one base away suggests this may be a read error. The chain employs TRBV11-2 and TRBJ2-3; D unclear. Germline assignment: CDR1 SGHAT and CDR2 FQNNGV. This CDR3 region has 15 residues. This CDR3 is CASSLLALGTDTQCF. CDR3 nucleotides: TGTGCCAGCAGCTTACTCGCTCTAGGCACAGATACGCAGTGTTTT.

Note on this clonotype: This could be a read error, since a much larger clone is one nucleotide away. The chain recombines TRBV4-1 with TRBJ2-1; D is unclear. Germline V lookup: CDR1 MGHRA, CDR2 YSYEKL. The CDR3 covers 16 residues. The CDR3: CASSRDHESLYNEQLF. CDR3 DNA sequence: TGTGCCAGCAGCCGTGACCACGAATCCCTATACAATGAGCAGCTCTTC.

The table lists this clonotype with many counts. The rearrangement uses TRBV6-1 and TRBJ2-3, with a possible D match to TRBD2 (5 bases). Trimming removed 7 bases from V and 2 bases from J, with 13 bases in between. Germline CDR1 reads MNHNS; CDR2 reads SASEGT. CDR3 length: 14 amino acids. CDR3 sequence: CASIPHGVTDTQYF. The DNA for the CDR3 is TGTGCCAGCATTCCGCACGGGGTCACAGATACGCAGTATTTT.

This clonotype was seen only a few times. The chain is built from TRBV28 and TRBJ2-3, with a weak D call TRBD2 (5 bases). The CDR3 is made up of 13 amino acids. V shed 11 bases and J shed 3 bases, with 15 bases lying between them. CDR1 is MDHEN, CDR2 SYDVKM, per germline. CDR3 amino acids: CAGKSSGTDTQYF. The CDR3 DNA follows: TGTGCCGGCAAGAGCTCGGGGACAGATACGCAGTATTTT.

In DNA form, the CDR3 reads TGTGCCAGCAGCGCGGACGGTACCTACGAGCAGTACTTC. Translating gives CASSADGTYEQYF. The chain carries TRBV9 and TRBJ2-7; D gene unclear. Germline V CDR1 and CDR2: SGDLS, YYNGEE. The CDR3 covers 13 residues. Trimming left V 3 bases short and J 2 bases short, with 9 bases between.

The V and J genes are TRBV19 and TRBJ1-1; D gene unclear. This CDR3 is 13 amino acids long. Germline V gene lookup returns CDR1 LNHDA and CDR2 SQIVND (reference sequence). V lost 7 bases and J lost 8, with 17 bases in between. The CDR3 loop is CASIPDGRIEAFF. CDR3 in DNA: TGTGCCAGTATCCCAGACGGAAGGATCGAAGCTTTCTTT.

A note on this clonotype: A single base separates this from a much larger clone, so it may be a read error. The CDR3 DNA reads as TGTACCAGCAGCGCCCCGGGTCAGCCCCAGCATTTT. This gives the protein CTSSAPGQPQHF. The rearrangement links TRBV7-4 to TRBJ1-5; D remains unclear. This CDR3 is 12 amino acids long. The germline gives CDR1 SGHVT, CDR2 SQSDAQ. Full variable domain (missing parts from reference TRBV7-4 and TRBJ1-5): GAGVSQSPRYKVAKRGRDVALRCDSISGHVTLYWYRQTLGQGSEVLTYSQSDAQRDKSGRPSGRFSAERPERSVSTLKIQRTEQGDSAVYLCTSSAPGQPQHFGDGTRLSIL.